This T cell receptor (beta chain) is drawn from a study of blood T cell repertoires in COVID-19. Study-wide background: Researchers got acute and convalescent COVID-19 samples from the United States, Italy and Spain. PBMCs, B-cell-depleted T cells, or T cells provided the cDNA or gDNA that made up the material.

Exposed participants encountered a COVID-19 case during the 2 weeks preceding study entry. The method was immunoSEQ multiplex PCR; TCRdb's version includes in-frame clones alone and lacks a portion of them. The sample contains under 250,000 clones, about four fifths of which appear only once. CDR3 length equals 14 residues. Germline V gene sequence: CDR1 SGDLS, CDR2 YYNGEE. Trimming shortened V by 5 bases and J by 4 bases, and 13 bases separated the two germline ends. V and J are TRBV9 and TRBJ1-3; the D gene is possibly TRBD1 (5 bases). Sequencing used PBMCs or T cells enriched from blood (not recorded which). This receptor was identified in a woman in her 50s who had been exposed to COVID-19. CDR3 region: CASSSGIGGNTIYF. As DNA, the CDR3 is TGTGCCAGCAGTTCAGGGATAGGGGGAAACACCATATATTTT.